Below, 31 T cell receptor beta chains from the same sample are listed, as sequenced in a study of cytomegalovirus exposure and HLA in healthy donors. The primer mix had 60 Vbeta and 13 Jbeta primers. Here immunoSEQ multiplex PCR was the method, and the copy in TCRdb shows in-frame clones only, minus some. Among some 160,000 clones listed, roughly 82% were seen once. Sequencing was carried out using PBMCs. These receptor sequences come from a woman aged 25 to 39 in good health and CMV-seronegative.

CDR3 in amino acids: CASSFHHSDRVGELFF. In DNA form, the CDR3 reads TGTGCCAGCAGCTTCCACCACTCAGACAGGGTGGGGGAGCTGTTTTTT. The genes are TRBV5-6 and TRBJ2-2, with 7 positions matching TRBD1. Germline V gene lookup returns CDR1 SGHDT and CDR2 YYEEEE. The J segment lost 8 bases and the V segment lost 2 bases, leaving 12 bases of the junction unmatched. The CDR3 length is 16 residues. Combining the CDR3 with reference TRBV5-6 and TRBJ2-2 gives the whole variable domain DAGVTQSPTHLIKTRGQQVTLRCSPKSGHDTVSWYQQALGQGPQFIFQYYEEEERQRGNFPDRFSGHQFPNYSSELNVNALLLGDSALYLCASSFHHSDRVGELFFGEGSRLTVL.

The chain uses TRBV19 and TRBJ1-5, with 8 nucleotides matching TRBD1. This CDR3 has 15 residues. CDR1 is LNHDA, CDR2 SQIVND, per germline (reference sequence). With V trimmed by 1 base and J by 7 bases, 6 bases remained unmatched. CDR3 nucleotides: TGTGCCAGTAGTATAGTTGGGACAGGTCACCAGCCCCAGCATTTT. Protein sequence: CASSIVGTGHQPQHF. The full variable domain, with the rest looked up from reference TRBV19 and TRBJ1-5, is DGGITQSPKYLFRKEGQNVTLSCEQNLNHDAMYWYRQDPGQGLRLIYYSQIVNDFQKGDIAEGYSVSREKKESFPLTVTSAQKNPTAFYLCASSIVGTGHQPQHFGDGTRLSIL.

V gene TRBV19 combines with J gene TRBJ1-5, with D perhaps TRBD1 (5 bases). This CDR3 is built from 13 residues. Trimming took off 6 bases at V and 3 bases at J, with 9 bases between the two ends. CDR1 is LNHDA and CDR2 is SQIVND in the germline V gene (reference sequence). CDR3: CASSVGPNQPQHF. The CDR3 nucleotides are TGTGCCAGTAGCGTGGGGCCCAATCAGCCCCAGCATTTT.

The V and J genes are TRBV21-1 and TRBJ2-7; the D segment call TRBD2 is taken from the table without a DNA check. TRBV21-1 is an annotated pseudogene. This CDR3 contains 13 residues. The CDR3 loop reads CASSKRGGYEQYF. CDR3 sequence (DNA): TGTGCCAGCAGCAAACGGGGGGGTTACGAGCAGTACTTC.

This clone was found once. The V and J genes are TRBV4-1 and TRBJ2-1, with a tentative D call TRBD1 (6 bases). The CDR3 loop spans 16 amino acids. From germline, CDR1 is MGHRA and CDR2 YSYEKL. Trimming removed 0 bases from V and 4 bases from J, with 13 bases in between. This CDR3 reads CASSQDTETGYNEQFF. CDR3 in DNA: TGCGCCAGCAGCCAAGACACTGAGACAGGATACAATGAGCAGTTCTTC.

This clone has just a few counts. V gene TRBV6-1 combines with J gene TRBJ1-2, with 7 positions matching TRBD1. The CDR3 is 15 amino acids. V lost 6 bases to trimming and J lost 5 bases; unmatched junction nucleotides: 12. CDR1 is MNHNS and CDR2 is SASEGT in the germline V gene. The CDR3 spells CASRRGQPEVYGYTF. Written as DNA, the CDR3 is TGTGCCAGCAGGAGGGGACAGCCGGAGGTTTATGGCTACACCTTC.

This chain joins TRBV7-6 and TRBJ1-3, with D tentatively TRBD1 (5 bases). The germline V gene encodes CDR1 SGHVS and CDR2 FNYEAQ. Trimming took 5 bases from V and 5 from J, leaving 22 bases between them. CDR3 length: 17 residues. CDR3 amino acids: CASSQLAQGRTRNTIYF. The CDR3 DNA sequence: TGTGCCAGCAGCCAGCTCGCGCAGGGTAGGACGAGAAACACCATATATTTT.

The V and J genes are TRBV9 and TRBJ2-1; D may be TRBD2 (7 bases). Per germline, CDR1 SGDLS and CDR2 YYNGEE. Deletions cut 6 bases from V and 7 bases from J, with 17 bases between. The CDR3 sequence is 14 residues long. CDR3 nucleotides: TGTGCCAGCACATTTGGGGGGGCGGCTAATGAGCAGTTCTTC. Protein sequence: CASTFGGAANEQFF.

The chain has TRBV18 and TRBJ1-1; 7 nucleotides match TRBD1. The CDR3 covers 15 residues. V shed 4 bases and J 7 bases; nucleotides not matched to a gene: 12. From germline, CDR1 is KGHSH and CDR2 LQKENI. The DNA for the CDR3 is TGTGCCAGCTCACAGTCTACAGGGGTGCGTGGTGAAGCTTTCTTT. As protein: CASSQSTGVRGEAFF.

The DNA for the CDR3 is TGTGCCAGCTCACCGACCACCCTGGCTAGCGGAACAGATACGCAGTATTTT. Residues: CASSPTTLASGTDTQYF. The chain recombines TRBV18 with TRBJ2-3; 7 nucleotides line up with TRBD2. The CDR3 totals 17 residues. CDR1 and CDR2 from the germline V gene are KGHSH and LQKENI. Trimming removed 3 bases from V and 3 bases from J; junction bases left unmatched: 12. Full variable domain (missing parts from reference TRBV18 and TRBJ2-3): NAGVMQNPRHLVRRRGQEARLRCSPMKGHSHVYWYRQLPEEGLKFMVYLQKENIIDESGMPKERFSAEFPKEGPSILRIQQVVRGDSAAYFCASSPTTLASGTDTQYFGPGTRLTVL.

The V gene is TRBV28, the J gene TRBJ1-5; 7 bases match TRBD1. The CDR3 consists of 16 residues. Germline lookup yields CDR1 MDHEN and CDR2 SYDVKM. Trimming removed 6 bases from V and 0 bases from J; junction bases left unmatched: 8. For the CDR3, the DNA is TGTGCCAGCAGCCTCGGGAGGGGGCTTAGCAATCAGCCCCAGCATTTT. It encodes CASSLGRGLSNQPQHF.

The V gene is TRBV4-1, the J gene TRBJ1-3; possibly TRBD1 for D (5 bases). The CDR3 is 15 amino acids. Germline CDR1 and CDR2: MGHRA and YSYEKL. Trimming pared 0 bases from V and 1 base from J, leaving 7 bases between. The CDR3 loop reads CASSQEGVSGNTIYF. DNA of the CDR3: TGCGCCAGCAGCCAAGAAGGGGTATCTGGAAACACCATATATTTT.

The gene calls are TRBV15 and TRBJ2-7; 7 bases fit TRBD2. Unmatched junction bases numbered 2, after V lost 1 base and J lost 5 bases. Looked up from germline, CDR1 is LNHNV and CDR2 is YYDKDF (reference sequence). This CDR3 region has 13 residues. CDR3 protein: CATSRGLADEQYF. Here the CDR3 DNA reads TGTGCCACCAGCAGAGGGCTAGCGGACGAGCAGTACTTC.

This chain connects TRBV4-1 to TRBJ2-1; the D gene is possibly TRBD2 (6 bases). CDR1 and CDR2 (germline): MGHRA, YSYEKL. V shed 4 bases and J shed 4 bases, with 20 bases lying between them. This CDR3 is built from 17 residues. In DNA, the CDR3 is TGCGCCAGCAGCCGAGACGTAACTAGCTGGCCATACAATGAGCAGTTCTTC. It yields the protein CASSRDVTSWPYNEQFF.

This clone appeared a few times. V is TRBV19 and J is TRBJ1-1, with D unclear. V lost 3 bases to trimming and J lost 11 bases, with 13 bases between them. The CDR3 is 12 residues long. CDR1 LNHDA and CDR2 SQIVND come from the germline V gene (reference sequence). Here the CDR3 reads CASSIGLIEAFF. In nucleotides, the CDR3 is TGTGCCAGTAGTATCGGACTGATTGAGGCTTTCTTT. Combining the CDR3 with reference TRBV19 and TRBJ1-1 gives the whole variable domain DGGITQSPKYLFRKEGQNVTLSCEQNLNHDAMYWYRQDPGQGLRLIYYSQIVNDFQKGDIAEGYSVSREKKESFPLTVTSAQKNPTAFYLCASSIGLIEAFFGQGTRLTVV.

The CDR3 here is CASSIEYRSSGYTF. DNA of the CDR3: TGCGCCAGCAGTATTGAGTATAGAAGCTCTGGCTACACCTTC. V gene TRBV5-1 combines with J gene TRBJ1-2; D call uncertain. With 5 bases removed from V and 7 bases from J, the gap between germline ends came to 18 bases. Per germline, CDR1 SGHRS and CDR2 YFSETQ. The CDR3 sequence is 14 residues long.

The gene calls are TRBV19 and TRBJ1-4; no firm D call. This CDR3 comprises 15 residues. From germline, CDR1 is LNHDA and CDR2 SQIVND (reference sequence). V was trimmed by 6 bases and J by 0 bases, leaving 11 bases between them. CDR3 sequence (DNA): TGTGCCAGTAGACCCCCGGGGTCAACTAATGAAAAACTGTTTTTT. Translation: CASRPPGSTNEKLFF.

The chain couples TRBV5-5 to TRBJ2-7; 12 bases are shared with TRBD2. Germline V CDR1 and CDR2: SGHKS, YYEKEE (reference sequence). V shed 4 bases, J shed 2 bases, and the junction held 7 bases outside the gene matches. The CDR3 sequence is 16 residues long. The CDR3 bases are TGTGCCAGCAGCCCGAGACTAGCGGGAGCCCCCTACGAGCAGTACTTC. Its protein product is CASSPRLAGAPYEQYF.

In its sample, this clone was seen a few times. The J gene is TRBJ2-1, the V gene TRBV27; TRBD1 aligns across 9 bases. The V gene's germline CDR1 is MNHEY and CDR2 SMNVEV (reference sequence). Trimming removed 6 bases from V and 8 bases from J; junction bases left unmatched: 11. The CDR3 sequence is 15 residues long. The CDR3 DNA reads TGTGCCAGCAGGGCTGGGACAGGGATATCGGATGAGCAGTTCTTC. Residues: CASRAGTGISDEQFF.

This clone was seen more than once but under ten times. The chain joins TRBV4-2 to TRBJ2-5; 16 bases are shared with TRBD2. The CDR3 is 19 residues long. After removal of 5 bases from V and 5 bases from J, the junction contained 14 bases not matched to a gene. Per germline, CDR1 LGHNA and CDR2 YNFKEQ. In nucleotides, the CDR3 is TGTGCCAGCAGCGCCTCAGTGGGGACTAGCGGGGGGGCGAGTGAGACCCAGTACTTC. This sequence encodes CASSASVGTSGGASETQYF.

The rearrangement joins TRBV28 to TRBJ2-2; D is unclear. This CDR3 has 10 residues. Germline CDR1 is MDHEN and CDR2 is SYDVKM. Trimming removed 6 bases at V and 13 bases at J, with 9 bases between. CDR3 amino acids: CASSKVRLFF. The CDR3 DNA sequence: TGTGCCAGCAGCAAAGTGAGGCTGTTTTTT.

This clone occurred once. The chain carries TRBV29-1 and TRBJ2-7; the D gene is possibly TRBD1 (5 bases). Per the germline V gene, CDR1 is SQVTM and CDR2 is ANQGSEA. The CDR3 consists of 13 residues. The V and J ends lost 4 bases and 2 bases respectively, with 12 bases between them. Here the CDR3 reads CSVVYGQTYEQYF. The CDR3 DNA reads TGCAGCGTTGTATACGGACAAACCTACGAGCAGTACTTC.

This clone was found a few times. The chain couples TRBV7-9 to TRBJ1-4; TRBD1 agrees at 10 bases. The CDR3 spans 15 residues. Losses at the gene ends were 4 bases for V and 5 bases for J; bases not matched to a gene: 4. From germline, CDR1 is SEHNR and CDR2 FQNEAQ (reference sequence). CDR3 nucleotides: TGTGCCAGCAGCTCCCAGACAGGGGGCAATGAAAAACTGTTTTTT. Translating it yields CASSSQTGGNEKLFF.

CDR3 loop: CASSMDRRDTEAFF. In DNA, the CDR3 is TGTGCCAGTAGTATGGACAGGCGGGACACTGAAGCTTTCTTT. This chain joins TRBV19 and TRBJ1-1, with 7 nucleotides matching TRBD1. CDR1 is LNHDA and CDR2 is SQIVND in the germline V gene (reference sequence). The CDR3 is made up of 14 amino acids. V lost 3 bases, J lost 3 bases, and 4 bases stayed unmatched.

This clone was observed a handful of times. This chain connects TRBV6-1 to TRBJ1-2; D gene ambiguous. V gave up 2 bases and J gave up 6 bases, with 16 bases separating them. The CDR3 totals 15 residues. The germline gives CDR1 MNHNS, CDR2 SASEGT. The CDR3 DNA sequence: TGTGCCAGCAGTGAATTGGGCAGGCAAGGAAATGGCTACACCTTC. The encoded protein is CASSELGRQGNGYTF.

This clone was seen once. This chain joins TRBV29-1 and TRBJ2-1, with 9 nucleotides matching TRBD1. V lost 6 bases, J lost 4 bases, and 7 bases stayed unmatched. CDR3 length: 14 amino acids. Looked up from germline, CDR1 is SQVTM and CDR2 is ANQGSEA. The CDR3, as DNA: TGCAGCGTCCTTGGGGACAGGGATTACAATGAGCAGTTCTTC. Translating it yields CSVLGDRDYNEQFF.

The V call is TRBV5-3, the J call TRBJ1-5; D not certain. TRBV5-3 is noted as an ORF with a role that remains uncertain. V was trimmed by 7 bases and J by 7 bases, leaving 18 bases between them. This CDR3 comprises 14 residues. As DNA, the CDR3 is TGTGCCAGAGGCCATGGGCGAGGCGGGCAGCCCCAGCATTTT. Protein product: CARGHGRGGQPQHF.

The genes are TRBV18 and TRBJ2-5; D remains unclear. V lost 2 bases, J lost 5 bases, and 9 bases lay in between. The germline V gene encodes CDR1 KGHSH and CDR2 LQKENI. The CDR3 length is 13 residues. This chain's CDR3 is CASSPGLWETQYF. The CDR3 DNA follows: TGTGCCAGCTCACCAGGGCTCTGGGAGACCCAGTACTTC.

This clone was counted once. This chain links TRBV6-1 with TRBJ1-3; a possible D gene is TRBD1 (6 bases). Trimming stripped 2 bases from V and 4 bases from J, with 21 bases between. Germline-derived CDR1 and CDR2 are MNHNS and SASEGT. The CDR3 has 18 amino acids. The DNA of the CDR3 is TGTGCCAGCAGTGAATGGTTAGTTCAGGGGCCGGCGGGAAACACCATATATTTT. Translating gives CASSEWLVQGPAGNTIYF.

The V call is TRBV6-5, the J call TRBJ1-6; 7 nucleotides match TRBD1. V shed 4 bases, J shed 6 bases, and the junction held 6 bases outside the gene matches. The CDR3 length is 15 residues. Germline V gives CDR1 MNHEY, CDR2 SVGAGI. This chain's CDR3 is CASSWKGARNSPLHF. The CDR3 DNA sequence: TGTGCCAGCAGTTGGAAGGGGGCACGTAATTCACCCCTCCACTTT.

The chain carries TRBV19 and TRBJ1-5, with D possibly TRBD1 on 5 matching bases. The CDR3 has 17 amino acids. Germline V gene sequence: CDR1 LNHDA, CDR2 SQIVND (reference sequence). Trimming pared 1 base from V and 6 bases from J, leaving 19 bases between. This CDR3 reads CASSIGYRLVMFQPQHF. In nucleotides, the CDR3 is TGTGCCAGTAGTATAGGTTACAGGCTGGTGATGTTTCAGCCCCAGCATTTT.